A selection of T cell receptor beta chains follows, all from one sample in a study of blood T cell repertoires in COVID-19. The assay was immunoSEQ multiplex PCR, and TCRdb's table has in-frame clones only and misses some. The table has around 200,000 clones, about 86% seen once; the top ten hold about 2.7%. The source material was peripheral blood. These receptors were collected from a human donor with acute or convalescent COVID-19. The donor label of this sample is uncertain. CDR3s include the opening cysteine and the closing phenylalanine or tryptophan. The D gene is left open where the match is weak. Only part of the rows carry a size: once, few, many, or a class if the clone is expanded.

v_call	d_call	clone_size	cdr3_length	j_call	cdr3_aa	cdr3_nt
TRBV6-5	-	-	15	TRBJ1-1	CATSGFALGNTEAFF	TGTGCCACCTCGGGATTTGCGCTCGGGAACACTGAAGCTTTCTTT
TRBV6-5	-	few	14	TRBJ1-2	CASSRGGGDYGYTF	TGTGCCAGCAGCCGAGGGGGGGGTGACTATGGCTACACCTTC
TRBV18	TRBD2	once	13	TRBJ2-7	CASSPSGTYEQYF	TGTGCCAGCTCTCCTAGCGGTACCTACGAGCAGTACTTC
TRBV30	-	-	15	TRBJ1-2	CAWSRRTGPGGGYTF	TGTGCCTGGAGTAGACGTACAGGGCCTGGTGGGGGCTACACCTTC
TRBV5-1	-	-	14	TRBJ2-7	CASSLEQGEDEQYF	TGCGCCAGCAGCTTGGAACAGGGAGAGGACGAGCAGTACTTC
TRBV29-1	-	once	14	TRBJ2-1	CSVGERSSYNEQFF	TGCAGCGTTGGAGAACGGAGCTCCTACAATGAGCAGTTCTTC
TRBV6-9	-	-	14	TRBJ2-7	CASSYCQYSYEQYF	TGTGCCAGCAGTTATTGTCAGTATTCCTACGAGCAGTACTTC
TRBV29-1	TRBD2	-	15	TRBJ2-7	CSALYLAGVSGEQYF	TGCAGCGCCCTATACCTAGCGGGAGTCTCGGGAGAGCAGTACTTC
TRBV7-9	TRBD1	few	14	TRBJ2-3	CASHRTGGPDTQYF	TGTGCCAGTCACCGGACAGGGGGCCCAGATACGCAGTATTTT
TRBV3-1/TRBV3-2	-	-	15	TRBJ1-5	CASSQGTRGNQPQHF	TGTGCCAGCAGCCAAGGGACCAGGGGCAATCAGCCCCAGCATTTT
TRBV30	TRBD2	-	16	TRBJ2-1	CAWSVRDSGRRSEQFF	TGTGCCTGGAGTGTACGGGATAGCGGGAGACGAAGTGAGCAGTTCTTC
TRBV5-6	TRBD1	-	15	TRBJ2-1	CASETGTGAGNEQFF	TGTGCCAGCGAAACCGGGACAGGGGCAGGGAATGAGCAGTTCTTC
TRBV6-5	-	-	13	TRBJ2-7	CASRSGTPYEQYF	TGTGCCAGCAGATCTGGGACACCCTACGAGCAGTACTTC
TRBV7-9	TRBD1	-	19	TRBJ1-1	CASSLDRVKIGQVVTEAFF	TGTGCCAGCAGCTTAGATCGGGTTAAAATTGGACAGGTTGTCACTGAAGCTTTCTTT
TRBV2	TRBD2	once	15	TRBJ2-2	CASRAGTSGTGELFF	TGTGCCAGCAGGGCCGGGACTAGCGGAACCGGGGAGCTGTTTTTT
TRBV27	TRBD1	few	14	TRBJ1-1	CASSPSTGKREAFF	TGTGCCAGCAGTCCTTCGACAGGGAAAAGAGAAGCTTTCTTT
TRBV30	-	-	13	TRBJ1-6	CAGGRSYNSPLHF	TGTGCCGGGGGGAGGTCCTATAATTCACCCCTCCACTTT
TRBV20-1	TRBD2	-	17	TRBJ2-3	CSASTAGGPMRTDTQYF	TGCAGTGCTAGTACAGCGGGGGGGCCCATGAGAACAGATACGCAGTATTTT
TRBV7-8	-	-	17	TRBJ1-6	CASSLLAGEAYNSPLHF	TGTGCCAGCAGCTTACTGGCAGGGGAAGCCTATAATTCACCCCTCCACTTT
TRBV7-9	-	-	15	TRBJ2-3	CASSLAALGTDTQYF	TGTGCCAGCAGCTTAGCAGCGCTGGGCACAGATACGCAGTATTTT
TRBV5-1	-	-	14	TRBJ2-5	CASSLEAGKETQYF	TGCGCCAGCAGCTTGGAGGCAGGAAAAGAGACCCAGTACTTC